These 8 T cell receptor beta chains share one sample of origin, sequenced in a study of T cell responses to AZD1222 COVID-19 vaccine (dated by TCRdb to the early 2020s). The library was obtained by the immunoSEQ multiplex PCR assay. Entries here come from immuneACCESS through TCRdb and include only in-frame sequences with V and J called. Some clones fail to appear in such tables; in the studies checked, an unresolved V gene covers under half of the shortfall, and the cause of the remainder is unknown. The table for this sample lists fewer than 95,000 clones; around 91% of them were counted only once. The top ten clonotypes cover 5.5% of the sample. Sample time point, as interpreted from the label and publication: about 28 days (+/-7) after the second vaccine dose. This specimen consisted of peripheral blood, obtained 28 days after the second AZD1222 dose. These receptors were collected from an adult who received the AZD1222 COVID-19 vaccine.

V gene TRBV19 combines with J gene TRBJ1-1; D is ambiguous. The ends were cut back, 1 base at V and 0 bases at J, with 6 bases in the middle. CDR1 and CDR2 (germline): LNHDA, SQIVND (reference sequence). The CDR3 covers 14 residues. CDR3: CASSIAWVNTEAFF. In DNA form, the CDR3 reads TGTGCCAGTAGTATAGCTTGGGTGAACACTGAAGCTTTCTTT.

The rearrangement links TRBV9 to TRBJ1-6, with 7 bases fitting TRBD1. The CDR3 has 17 residues. J was trimmed by 1 base and V by 0 bases; bases with no gene match: 4. The germline CDR1 and CDR2 sequences are SGDLS and YYNGEE. The CDR3 region is CASSVGQGVSYNSPLHF. CDR3 nucleotides: TGTGCCAGCAGCGTAGGGCAGGGGGTATCCTATAATTCACCCCTCCACTTT.

This clone was found a few times. V usage is TRBV2 and J usage is TRBJ1-1; tentative D call: TRBD1 (5 bases). The germline V and J ends were trimmed by 8 bases and 6 bases, with 7 bases remaining between them. The CDR3 covers 10 residues. Germline V gene data show CDR1 as SNHLY and CDR2 as FYNNEI. The CDR3, as DNA: TGTGCCAGCGGAGGGGCTGAAGCTTTCTTT. Its translation is CASGGAEAFF.

The J gene is TRBJ1-2, the V gene TRBV18, with TRBD1 matching 9 bases. The CDR3 loop spans 14 amino acids. Germline CDR1 reads KGHSH; CDR2 reads LQKENI. J lost 8 bases, V lost 5 bases, and 9 bases had no gene match. In nucleotides, the CDR3 is TGTGCCAGCTCAGGACAGGGGCTGAGGTTCGGCTACACCTTC. It yields the protein CASSGQGLRFGYTF.

The chain employs TRBV7-9 and TRBJ2-7, with 7 bases aligning to TRBD1. The CDR3 runs 14 residues. The trim removed 4 bases at V and 3 bases at J, leaving 6 bases unmatched. Germline V gene sequence: CDR1 SEHNR, CDR2 FQNEAQ (reference sequence). CDR3 protein: CASSSWDSNYEQYF. CDR3 coding DNA: TGTGCCAGCAGCTCCTGGGACAGCAACTACGAGCAGTACTTC.

This chain uses TRBV7-9 with TRBJ1-2; D perhaps matches TRBD1 (6 bases). V was pared by 4 bases and J by 7 bases, with 13 bases between. The CDR3 consists of 13 residues. The germline gives CDR1 SEHNR, CDR2 FQNEAQ (reference sequence). This CDR3 is CASSYKQGSGYTF. The CDR3 coding sequence is TGTGCCAGCAGCTACAAACAGGGATCTGGCTACACCTTC.

V and J are TRBV18 and TRBJ1-2, with TRBD1 identical over 7 bases. The CDR3 spans 14 residues. Trimming took 3 bases from V and 5 from J; bases not matched to a gene: 6. CDR1 and CDR2 from the germline V gene are KGHSH and LQKENI. The CDR3 sequence: CASSPKTGIYGYTF. The CDR3 nucleotides are TGTGCCAGCTCACCGAAGACAGGGATTTATGGCTACACCTTC.

The chain is built from TRBV28 and TRBJ1-2; the D is unclear. Trimming pared 5 bases from V and 6 bases from J, leaving 19 bases between. Per germline, CDR1 MDHEN and CDR2 SYDVKM. This CDR3 comprises 15 residues. CDR3: CASSPAVGPVHGYTF. CDR3 DNA: TGTGCCAGCAGTCCGGCGGTAGGGCCTGTCCATGGCTACACCTTC.